This TCR beta chain emerged from a study of CXCR3-negative and CXCR3-positive naive CD8 T cells. The method, 5' RACE with UMI labels, was used to prepare the TRB cDNA libraries. TCRdb reprocessed the 5' RACE reads; each CDR3 protein has one entry and no DNA is given. The data include 50,000 to 60,000 distinct CDR3 sequences; the top ten clones carry 0.4% to 0.5%. The CDR3 is made up of 16 amino acids. Germline CDR1 reads SGHRS; CDR2 reads YFSETQ. A note on this clonotype: Its antigen is unidentified.

Study outcomes and limitations: CXCR3-positive naive cells carried more hydrophobic TRB CDR3s than CXCR3-negative ones.

The V call is TRBV5-1, the J call TRBJ2-1; TCRdb indicates TRBD2, and absent DNA this call remains unverified. Input material: naive CXCR3- CD8+ T cells from blood. The subset denotes: CD45RO-CCR7+CD27+CD95- naive CD8+ T cells lacking CXCR3 (TNR3-). This receptor was obtained from a human donor in good health. Some clones in this sample may be carry-over from other donors' samples. The CDR3 loop is CASSYLSGGEYNEQFF.